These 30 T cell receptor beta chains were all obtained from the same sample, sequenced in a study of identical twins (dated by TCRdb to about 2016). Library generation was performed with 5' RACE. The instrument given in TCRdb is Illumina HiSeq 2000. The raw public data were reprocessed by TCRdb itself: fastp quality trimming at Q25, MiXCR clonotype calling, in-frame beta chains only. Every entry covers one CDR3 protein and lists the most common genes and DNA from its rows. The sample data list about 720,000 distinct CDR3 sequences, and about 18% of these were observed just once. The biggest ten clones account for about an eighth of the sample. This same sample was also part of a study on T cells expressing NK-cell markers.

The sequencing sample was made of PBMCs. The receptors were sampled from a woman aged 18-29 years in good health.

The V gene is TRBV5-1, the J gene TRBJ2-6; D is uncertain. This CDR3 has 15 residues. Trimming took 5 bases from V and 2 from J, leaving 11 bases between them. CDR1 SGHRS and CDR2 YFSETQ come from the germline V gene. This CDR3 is CASSASETGANVLTF. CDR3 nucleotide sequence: TGCGCCAGCAGTGCGAGCGAGACTGGGGCCAACGTCCTGACTTTC. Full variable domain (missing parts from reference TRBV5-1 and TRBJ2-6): KAGVTQTPRYLIKTRGQQVTLSCSPISGHRSVSWYQQTPGQGLQFLFEYFSETQRNKGNFPGRFSGRQFSNSRSEMNVSTLELGDSALYLCASSASETGANVLTFGAGSRLTVL.

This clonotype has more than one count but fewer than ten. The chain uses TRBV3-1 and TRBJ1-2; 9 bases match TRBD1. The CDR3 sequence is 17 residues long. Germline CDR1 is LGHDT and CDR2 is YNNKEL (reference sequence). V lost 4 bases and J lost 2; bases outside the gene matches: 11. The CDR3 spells CASSPATGTGQNYGYTF. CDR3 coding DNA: TGTGCCAGCAGCCCAGCCACAGGGACAGGGCAGAACTATGGCTACACCTTC.

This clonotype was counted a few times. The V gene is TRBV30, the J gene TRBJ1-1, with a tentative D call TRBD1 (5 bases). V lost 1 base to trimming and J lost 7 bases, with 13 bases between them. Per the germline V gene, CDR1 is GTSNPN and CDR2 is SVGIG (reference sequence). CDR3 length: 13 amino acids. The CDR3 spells CAWSGASGLEAFF. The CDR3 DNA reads TGTGCCTGGAGTGGGGCCTCGGGGCTTGAAGCTTTCTTT.

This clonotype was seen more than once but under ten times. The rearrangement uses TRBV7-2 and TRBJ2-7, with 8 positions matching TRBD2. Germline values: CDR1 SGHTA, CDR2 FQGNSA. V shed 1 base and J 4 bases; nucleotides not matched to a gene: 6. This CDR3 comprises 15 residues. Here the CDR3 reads CASSLGSGSRYEQYF. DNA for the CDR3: TGTGCCAGCAGCTTAGGAAGCGGGAGCCGGTACGAGCAGTACTTC.

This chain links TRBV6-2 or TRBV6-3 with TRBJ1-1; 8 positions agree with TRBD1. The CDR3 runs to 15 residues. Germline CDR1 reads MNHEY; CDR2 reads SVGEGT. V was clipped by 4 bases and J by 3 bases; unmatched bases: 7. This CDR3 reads CASSLDRVPDTEAFF. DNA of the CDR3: TGTGCCAGCAGTTTGGACAGGGTCCCCGACACTGAAGCTTTCTTT.

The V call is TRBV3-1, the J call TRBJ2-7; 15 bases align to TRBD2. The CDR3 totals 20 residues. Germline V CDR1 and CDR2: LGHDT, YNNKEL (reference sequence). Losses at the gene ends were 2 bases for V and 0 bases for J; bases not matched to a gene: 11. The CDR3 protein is CASSQPPGLAGGSSSYEQYF. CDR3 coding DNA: TGTGCCAGCAGCCAACCTCCGGGACTAGCGGGGGGCTCGAGCTCCTACGAGCAGTACTTC.

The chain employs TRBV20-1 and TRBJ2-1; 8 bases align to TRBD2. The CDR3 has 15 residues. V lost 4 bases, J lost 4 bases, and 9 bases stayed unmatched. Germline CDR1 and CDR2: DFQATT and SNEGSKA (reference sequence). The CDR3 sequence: CSAKPGLVPYNEQFF. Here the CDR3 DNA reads TGCAGTGCTAAGCCGGGACTAGTCCCGTACAATGAGCAGTTCTTC.

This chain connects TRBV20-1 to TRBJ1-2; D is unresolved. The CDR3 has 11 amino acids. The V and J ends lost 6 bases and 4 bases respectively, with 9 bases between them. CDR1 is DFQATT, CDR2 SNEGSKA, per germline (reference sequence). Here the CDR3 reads CSALGSYGYTF. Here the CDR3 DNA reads TGCAGTGCCCTGGGGTCCTATGGCTACACCTTC.

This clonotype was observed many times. The DNA for the CDR3 is TGTGCCAGCAGCATTGGGGGACTTCGCTATGGCTACACCTTC. It yields the protein CASSIGGLRYGYTF. The chain recombines TRBV5-6 with TRBJ1-2; tentative D call: TRBD1 (5 bases). CDR3 length: 14 amino acids. Trimming pared 4 bases from V and 4 bases from J, leaving 14 bases between. In germline, CDR1 is SGHDT, CDR2 YYEEEE.

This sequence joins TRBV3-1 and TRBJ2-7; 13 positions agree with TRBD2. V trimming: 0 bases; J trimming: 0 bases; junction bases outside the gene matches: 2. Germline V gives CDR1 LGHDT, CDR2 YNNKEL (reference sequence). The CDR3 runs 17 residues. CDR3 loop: CASSQEGTSGTSYEQYF. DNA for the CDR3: TGTGCCAGCAGCCAAGAGGGGACTAGCGGGACCTCCTACGAGCAGTACTTC.

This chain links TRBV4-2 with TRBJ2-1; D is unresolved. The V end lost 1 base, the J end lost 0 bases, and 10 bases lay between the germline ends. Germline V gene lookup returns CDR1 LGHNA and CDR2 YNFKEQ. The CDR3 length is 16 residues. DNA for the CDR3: TGTGCCAGCAGCCAAGTTACGGAGAGCTCCTACAATGAGCAGTTCTTC. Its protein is CASSQVTESSYNEQFF.

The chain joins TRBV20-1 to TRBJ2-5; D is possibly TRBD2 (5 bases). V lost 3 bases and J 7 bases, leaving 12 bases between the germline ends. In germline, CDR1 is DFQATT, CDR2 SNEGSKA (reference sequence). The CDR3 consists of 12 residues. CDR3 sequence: CSASGPGRTQYF. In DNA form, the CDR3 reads TGCAGTGCTAGCGGACCGGGAAGGACCCAGTACTTC.

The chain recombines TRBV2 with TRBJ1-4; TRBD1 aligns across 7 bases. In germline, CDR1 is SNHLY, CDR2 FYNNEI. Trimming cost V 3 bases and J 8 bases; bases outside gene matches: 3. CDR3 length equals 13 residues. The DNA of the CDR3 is TGTGCCAGCAGTGACGTGACAGGGGAAAAACTGTTTTTT. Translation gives CASSDVTGEKLFF.

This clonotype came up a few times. The CDR3 reads CASSRTGFYEQYF. CDR3 nucleotide sequence: TGTGCCAGCAGCCGTACAGGGTTCTACGAGCAGTACTTC. The rearrangement uses TRBV3-1 and TRBJ2-7, with a weak D call TRBD1 (6 bases). Trimming stripped 4 bases from V and 3 bases from J, with 10 bases between. The germline V gene encodes CDR1 LGHDT and CDR2 YNNKEL (reference sequence). The CDR3 has 13 amino acids.

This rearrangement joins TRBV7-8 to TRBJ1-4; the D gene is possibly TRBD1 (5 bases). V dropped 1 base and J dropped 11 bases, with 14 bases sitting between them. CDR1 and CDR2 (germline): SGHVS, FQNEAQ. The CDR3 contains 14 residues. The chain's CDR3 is CASSLGFSGRKLFF. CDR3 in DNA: TGTGCCAGCAGCTTAGGATTTTCAGGGCGGAAACTGTTTTTT. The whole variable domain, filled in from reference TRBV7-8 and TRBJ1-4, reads GAGVSQSPRYKVAKRGQDVALRCDPISGHVSLFWYQQALGQGPEFLTYFQNEAQLDKSGLPSDRFFAERPEGSVSTLKIQRTQQEDSAVYLCASSLGFSGRKLFFGSGTQLSVL.

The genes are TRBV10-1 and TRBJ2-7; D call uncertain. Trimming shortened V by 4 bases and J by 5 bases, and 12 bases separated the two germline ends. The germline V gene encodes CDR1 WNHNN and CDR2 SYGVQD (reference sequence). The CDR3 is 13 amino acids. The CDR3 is CASSGRYGDEQYF. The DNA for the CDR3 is TGCGCCAGCAGTGGACGGTATGGGGACGAGCAGTACTTC.

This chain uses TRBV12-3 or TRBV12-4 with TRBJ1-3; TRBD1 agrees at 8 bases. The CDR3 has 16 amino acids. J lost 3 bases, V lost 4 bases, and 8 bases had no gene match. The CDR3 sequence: CASSSRTGNHGNTIYF. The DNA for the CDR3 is TGTGCCAGCAGTTCCCGGACAGGGAATCATGGAAACACCATATATTTT.

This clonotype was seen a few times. As DNA, the CDR3 is TGTGCCAGCACCTCGGAAGGGGGCCGCTCCTACAATGAGCAGTTCTTC. It yields the protein CASTSEGGRSYNEQFF. V is TRBV12-3 or TRBV12-4 and J is TRBJ2-1; 7 positions agree with TRBD1. V lost 7 bases to trimming and J lost 0 bases; unmatched junction nucleotides: 9. CDR3 length: 16 amino acids.

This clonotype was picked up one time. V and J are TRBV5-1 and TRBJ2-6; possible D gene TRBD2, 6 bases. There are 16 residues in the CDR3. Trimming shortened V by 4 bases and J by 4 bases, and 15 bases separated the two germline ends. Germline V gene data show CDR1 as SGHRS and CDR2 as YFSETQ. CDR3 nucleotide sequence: TGCGCCAGCAGCACGGCGGGACGCCGGGGGGCCAACGTCCTGACTTTC. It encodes CASSTAGRRGANVLTF. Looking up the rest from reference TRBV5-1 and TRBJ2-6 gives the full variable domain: KAGVTQTPRYLIKTRGQQVTLSCSPISGHRSVSWYQQTPGQGLQFLFEYFSETQRNKGNFPGRFSGRQFSNSRSEMNVSTLELGDSALYLCASSTAGRRGANVLTFGAGSRLTVL.

Written as DNA, the CDR3 is TGCAGCGTTGCCACAAGGTGGGACTATGGCTACACCTTC. Protein sequence: CSVATRWDYGYTF. This chain links TRBV29-1 with TRBJ1-2; D gene unclear. The germline gives CDR1 SQVTM, CDR2 ANQGSEA. Trimming left V 4 bases short and J 3 bases short, with 12 bases between. The CDR3 loop spans 13 amino acids.

CDR3 DNA sequence: TGCAGTGCTACTGATCACAGGGGCGGGGATTCACCCCTCCACTTT. This codes for CSATDHRGGDSPLHF. The chain recombines TRBV20-1 with TRBJ1-6; 7 bases match TRBD1. CDR1 and CDR2 (germline): DFQATT, SNEGSKA (reference sequence). The CDR3 runs to 15 residues. V shed 4 bases and J 8 bases; nucleotides not matched to a gene: 11.

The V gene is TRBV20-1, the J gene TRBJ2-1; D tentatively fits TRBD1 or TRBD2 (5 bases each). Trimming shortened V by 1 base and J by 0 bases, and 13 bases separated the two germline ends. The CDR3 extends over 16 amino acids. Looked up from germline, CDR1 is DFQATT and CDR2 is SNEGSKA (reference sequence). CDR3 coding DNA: TGCAGTGCTAGAGTCCGGGGCAGTAGCTCCTACAATGAGCAGTTCTTC. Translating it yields CSARVRGSSSYNEQFF.

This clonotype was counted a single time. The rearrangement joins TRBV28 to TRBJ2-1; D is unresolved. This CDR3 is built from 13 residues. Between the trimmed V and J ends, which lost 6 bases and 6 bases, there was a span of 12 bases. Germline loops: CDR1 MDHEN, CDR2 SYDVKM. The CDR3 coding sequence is TGTGCCAGCAGGCGCTCGACCACCAATGAGCAGTTCTTC. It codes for CASRRSTTNEQFF.

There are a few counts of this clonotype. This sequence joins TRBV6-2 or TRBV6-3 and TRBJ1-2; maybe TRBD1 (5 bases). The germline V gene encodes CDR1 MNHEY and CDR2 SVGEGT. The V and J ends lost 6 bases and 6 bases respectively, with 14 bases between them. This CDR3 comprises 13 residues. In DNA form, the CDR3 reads TGTGCCAGCAGACTAACGGGGCGCGATGGCTACACCTTC. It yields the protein CASRLTGRDGYTF.

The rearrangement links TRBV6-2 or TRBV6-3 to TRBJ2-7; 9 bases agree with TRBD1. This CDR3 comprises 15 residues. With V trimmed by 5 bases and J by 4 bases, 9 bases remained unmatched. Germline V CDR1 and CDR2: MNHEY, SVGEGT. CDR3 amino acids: CASSPPGTGFYEQYF. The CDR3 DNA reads TGTGCCAGCAGTCCGCCCGGGACAGGGTTTTACGAGCAGTACTTC.

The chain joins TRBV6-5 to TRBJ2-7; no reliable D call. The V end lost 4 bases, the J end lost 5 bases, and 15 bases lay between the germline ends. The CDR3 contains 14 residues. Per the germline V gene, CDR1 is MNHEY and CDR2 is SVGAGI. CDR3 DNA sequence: TGTGCCAGCAGTTCGACTTATCGTGTCAACGAGCAGTACTTC. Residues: CASSSTYRVNEQYF.

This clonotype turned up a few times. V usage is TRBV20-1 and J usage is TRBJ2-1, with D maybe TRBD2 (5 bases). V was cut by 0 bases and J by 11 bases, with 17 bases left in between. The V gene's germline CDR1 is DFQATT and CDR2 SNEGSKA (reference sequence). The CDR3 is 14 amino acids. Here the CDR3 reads CSARDGVRTSQQFF. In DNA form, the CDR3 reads TGCAGTGCTAGAGATGGTGTACGGACTTCTCAGCAGTTCTTC.

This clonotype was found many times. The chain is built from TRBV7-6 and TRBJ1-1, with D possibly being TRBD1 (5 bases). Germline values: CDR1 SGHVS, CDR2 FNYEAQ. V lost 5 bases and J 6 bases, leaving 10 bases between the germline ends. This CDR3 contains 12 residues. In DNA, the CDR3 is TGTGCCAGCAGCGGGGGTAGCCCTGAAGCTTTCTTT. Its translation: CASSGGSPEAFF. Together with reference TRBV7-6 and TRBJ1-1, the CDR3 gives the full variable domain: GAGVSQSPRYKVTKRGQDVALRCDPISGHVSLYWYRQALGQGPEFLTYFNYEAQQDKSGLPNDRFSAERPEGSISTLTIQRTEQRDSAMYRCASSGGSPEAFFGQGTRLTVV.

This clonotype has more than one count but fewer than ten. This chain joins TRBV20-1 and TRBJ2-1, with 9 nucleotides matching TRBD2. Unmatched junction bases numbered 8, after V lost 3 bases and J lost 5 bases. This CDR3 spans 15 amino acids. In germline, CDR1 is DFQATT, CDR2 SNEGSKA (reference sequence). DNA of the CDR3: TGCAGTGCTAGTGTCGGACTAGCGTCTGACAATGAGCAGTTCTTC. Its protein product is CSASVGLASDNEQFF.

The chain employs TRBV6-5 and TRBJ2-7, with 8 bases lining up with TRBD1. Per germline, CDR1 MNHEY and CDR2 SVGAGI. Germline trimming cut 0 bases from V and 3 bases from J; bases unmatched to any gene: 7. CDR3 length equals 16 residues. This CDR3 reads CASSYSSGTGLYEQYF. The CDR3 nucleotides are TGTGCCAGCAGTTACTCTTCCGGGACAGGTCTCTACGAGCAGTACTTC.